Listed below are T cell receptor beta chains from one sample, sequenced in a study of T cell responses to AZD1222 COVID-19 vaccine. Method: immunoSEQ multiplex PCR; TCRdb's copy keeps in-frame clones and lacks some. The table lists approximately 200,000 clones, roughly 94% of them singletons. Sequenced here: peripheral blood, sampled 28 days after the second dose of the MenACWY control vaccine. The source is an adult who received the MenACWY meningococcal vaccine as a control. CDR3s include the opening cysteine and the closing phenylalanine or tryptophan. Fields, in order: CDR3 DNA, CDR3 protein, clone size, V gene, D gene, J gene. The D gene is left open where the match is weak. Size values are once, few and many counts, or a class for expanded clones, and some rows have none.

cdr3_nt: TGTGCCAGCAGTCCACAGGGGGATGGCTACGAGCAGTACTTC
cdr3_aa: CASSPQGDGYEQYF
clone_size: -
v_call: TRBV5-6
d_call: TRBD1
j_call: TRBJ2-7

cdr3_nt: TGTGCCAGCGCGGGGGGGACTGGAAACACCATATATTTT
cdr3_aa: CASAGGTGNTIYF
clone_size: -
v_call: TRBV7-8
d_call: -
j_call: TRBJ1-3

cdr3_nt: TGTGCCATCAGTCCACAGGGGGCAATTGGGGATGGCTACACCTTC
cdr3_aa: CAISPQGAIGDGYTF
clone_size: -
v_call: TRBV10-3
d_call: TRBD1
j_call: TRBJ1-2

cdr3_nt: TGTGCCAGCAGTTTAAAGACTACGTCCTACGAGCAGTACTTC
cdr3_aa: CASSLKTTSYEQYF
clone_size: -
v_call: TRBV27
d_call: -
j_call: TRBJ2-7

cdr3_nt: TGTGCCAGCAGCTTCTCGGGCCAGGGTGATGAAAAACTGTTTTTT
cdr3_aa: CASSFSGQGDEKLFF
clone_size: -
v_call: TRBV5-4
d_call: -
j_call: TRBJ1-4

cdr3_nt: TGCGCCAGCAGCCAAGATTTCGGGGGTTCAGCTAACTATGGCTACACCTTC
cdr3_aa: CASSQDFGGSANYGYTF
clone_size: -
v_call: TRBV4-1
d_call: -
j_call: TRBJ1-2

cdr3_nt: TGTGCCAGCAGCTTAGCGTCAGACGGCCTCGGGGACTATGGCTACACCTTC
cdr3_aa: CASSLASDGLGDYGYTF
clone_size: -
v_call: TRBV7-9
d_call: -
j_call: TRBJ1-2

cdr3_nt: TGTGCCAGCAGTTATAGGGGTATCTATGGCTACACCTTC
cdr3_aa: CASSYRGIYGYTF
clone_size: -
v_call: TRBV6-5
d_call: -
j_call: TRBJ1-2

cdr3_nt: TGTGCCAGCACCCGGGACAGCAGTTCACCCCTCCACTTT
cdr3_aa: CASTRDSSSPLHF
clone_size: once
v_call: TRBV6-5
d_call: TRBD1
j_call: TRBJ1-6

cdr3_nt: TGTGCCAGCAGGTCGCTGAGCTCCTACGAGCAGTACTTC
cdr3_aa: CASRSLSSYEQYF
clone_size: -
v_call: TRBV28
d_call: -
j_call: TRBJ2-7

cdr3_nt: TGCGCCAGCAGCCCCGGGACGGACAACACTGAAGCTTTCTTT
cdr3_aa: CASSPGTDNTEAFF
clone_size: once
v_call: TRBV4-3
d_call: -
j_call: TRBJ1-1

cdr3_nt: TGTGCCAGCAGTTTATTGGGGGAAGGTAACGGCTACACCTTC
cdr3_aa: CASSLLGEGNGYTF
clone_size: -
v_call: TRBV27
d_call: -
j_call: TRBJ1-2

cdr3_nt: TGTGCCAGCAGCCCGACGACAGGGGCCCGGAACACTGAAGCTTTCTTT
cdr3_aa: CASSPTTGARNTEAFF
clone_size: -
v_call: TRBV7-8
d_call: TRBD1
j_call: TRBJ1-1

cdr3_nt: TGTGCCAGCCAGGGGGCGGGGGAGACCCAGTACTTC
cdr3_aa: CASQGAGETQYF
clone_size: -
v_call: TRBV7-6
d_call: TRBD1
j_call: TRBJ2-5

cdr3_nt: TGCGCCAGCAGCCAAGACGGAGTGTTTCCCGGGGAGCTGTTTTTT
cdr3_aa: CASSQDGVFPGELFF
clone_size: once
v_call: TRBV4-3
d_call: -
j_call: TRBJ2-2

cdr3_nt: TGTGCCAGCAGTGAAGACATTAACACCGGGGAGCTGTTTTTT
cdr3_aa: CASSEDINTGELFF
clone_size: -
v_call: TRBV25-1
d_call: -
j_call: TRBJ2-2

cdr3_nt: TGTGCCAGCAGTTTCAGCAGGGGAGCGGACACTGAAGCTTTCTTT
cdr3_aa: CASSFSRGADTEAFF
clone_size: once
v_call: TRBV6-5
d_call: -
j_call: TRBJ1-1

cdr3_nt: TGTGCCAGCAGCACGGGCGTGTACAGGGGTTTTGGCTACACCTTC
cdr3_aa: CASSTGVYRGFGYTF
clone_size: -
v_call: TRBV5-6
d_call: TRBD1
j_call: TRBJ1-2

cdr3_nt: TGTGCCAGCAGCGACGGACAGGGGGCTAGCGAGCAGTACTTC
cdr3_aa: CASSDGQGASEQYF
clone_size: -
v_call: TRBV9
d_call: TRBD1
j_call: TRBJ2-7

cdr3_nt: TGTGCCAGCAGTCCCGGGACAGGGCCCGAAAAACTGTTTTTT
cdr3_aa: CASSPGTGPEKLFF
clone_size: -
v_call: TRBV7-2
d_call: TRBD1
j_call: TRBJ1-4

cdr3_nt: TGTGCCAGCAGCTTAGCGGGCGGTCAGCCCCAGCATTTT
cdr3_aa: CASSLAGGQPQHF
clone_size: -
v_call: TRBV7-2
d_call: -
j_call: TRBJ1-5

cdr3_nt: TGCAGTGCTAGACAGGATCAGCCCCAGCATTTT
cdr3_aa: CSARQDQPQHF
clone_size: -
v_call: TRBV20-1
d_call: -
j_call: TRBJ1-5

cdr3_nt: TGTGCCATCAGTGAGTCCAGACAGGGTCCCTACGAGCAGTACTTC
cdr3_aa: CAISESRQGPYEQYF
clone_size: -
v_call: TRBV10-3
d_call: TRBD1
j_call: TRBJ2-7

cdr3_nt: TGCGCCAGCAGCCAAGATGGGGGATGGGAGACCCAGTACTTC
cdr3_aa: CASSQDGGWETQYF
clone_size: -
v_call: TRBV4-1
d_call: -
j_call: TRBJ2-5

cdr3_nt: TGTGCCAGCAGCTCCCACCAGGGCAACGAGCAGTACTTC
cdr3_aa: CASSSHQGNEQYF
clone_size: -
v_call: TRBV7-9
d_call: -
j_call: TRBJ2-7

cdr3_nt: TGTGCCAGCAGTTTCACCACCGGGACAGGCAATGAAAAACTGTTTTTT
cdr3_aa: CASSFTTGTGNEKLFF
clone_size: -
v_call: TRBV27
d_call: TRBD1
j_call: TRBJ1-4

cdr3_nt: TGTGCCAGCAGCCCGGAGACAACTATCTACGAGCAGTACTTC
cdr3_aa: CASSPETTIYEQYF
clone_size: -
v_call: TRBV3-1/TRBV3-2
d_call: -
j_call: TRBJ2-7

cdr3_nt: TGTGCCAGCAGTTACTCTAGGGTGAGGAGTGAAAAACTGTTTTTT
cdr3_aa: CASSYSRVRSEKLFF
clone_size: -
v_call: TRBV6-6
d_call: -
j_call: TRBJ1-4

cdr3_nt: TGCGCCAGCAGCTTAAGGGGGCGAGGCCCCACAGATACGCAGTATTTT
cdr3_aa: CASSLRGRGPTDTQYF
clone_size: -
v_call: TRBV5-1
d_call: TRBD1
j_call: TRBJ2-3

cdr3_nt: TGTGCCAGCAGCCAACACGGTAGCGGGAGGGGTCGCACCGGGGAGCTGTTTTTT
cdr3_aa: CASSQHGSGRGRTGELFF
clone_size: -
v_call: TRBV3-1/TRBV3-2
d_call: TRBD2
j_call: TRBJ2-2

cdr3_nt: TGTGCCAGCAGCCATAAGCGGGATTACGAGCAGTACTTC
cdr3_aa: CASSHKRDYEQYF
clone_size: -
v_call: TRBV7-2
d_call: TRBD2
j_call: TRBJ2-7

cdr3_nt: TGTGCCAGCAGGGGCAGGGACAGGGGAAGGACTGAAGCTTTCTTT
cdr3_aa: CASRGRDRGRTEAFF
clone_size: -
v_call: TRBV5-6
d_call: TRBD1
j_call: TRBJ1-1

cdr3_nt: TGTGCCAGCAGTCCGGACAGGGGTAGTTCACCCCTCCACTTT
cdr3_aa: CASSPDRGSSPLHF
clone_size: -
v_call: TRBV6-5
d_call: TRBD1
j_call: TRBJ1-6

cdr3_nt: TGCGCCAGCATCGGAGCAGGCAGGGATCCTTTAGCCAAAAACATTCAGTACTTC
cdr3_aa: CASIGAGRDPLAKNIQYF
clone_size: -
v_call: TRBV10-1
d_call: -
j_call: TRBJ2-4

cdr3_nt: TGTGCCAGCAGTTTAACTGTAAACTATGGCTACACCTTC
cdr3_aa: CASSLTVNYGYTF
clone_size: once
v_call: TRBV27
d_call: -
j_call: TRBJ1-2

cdr3_nt: TGTGCCAGCAGACGACAGGGGGGCGAAAAACTGTTTTTT
cdr3_aa: CASRRQGGEKLFF
clone_size: -
v_call: TRBV3-1/TRBV3-2
d_call: TRBD1
j_call: TRBJ1-4

cdr3_nt: TGTGCCAGCAGCTTATACCGGGACAGGGTAGCAGATACGCAGTATTTT
cdr3_aa: CASSLYRDRVADTQYF
clone_size: -
v_call: TRBV7-9
d_call: TRBD1
j_call: TRBJ2-3

cdr3_nt: TGCGCCAGCAGCCAACGGTTAGCGGGGTTGGGGAATGAGCAGTTCTTC
cdr3_aa: CASSQRLAGLGNEQFF
clone_size: -
v_call: TRBV4-3
d_call: TRBD2
j_call: TRBJ2-1

cdr3_nt: TGTGCCAGCAGTTTAGTGGGGACGCAGTATTTT
cdr3_aa: CASSLVGTQYF
clone_size: -
v_call: TRBV12-3/TRBV12-4
d_call: -
j_call: TRBJ2-3

cdr3_nt: TGTGCCTGGAGTAGGACAGGGCGTAACACTGAAGCTTTCTTT
cdr3_aa: CAWSRTGRNTEAFF
clone_size: -
v_call: TRBV30
d_call: TRBD1
j_call: TRBJ1-1

cdr3_nt: TGTGCCTGGAGGGTGCAAGCTCGGAATGAGCAGTTCTTC
cdr3_aa: CAWRVQARNEQFF
clone_size: once
v_call: TRBV30
d_call: -
j_call: TRBJ2-1

cdr3_nt: TGTGCCAGCAGTGAGGACTTGGGACAGGGGTTCTATGGCTACACCTTC
cdr3_aa: CASSEDLGQGFYGYTF
clone_size: -
v_call: TRBV2
d_call: TRBD1
j_call: TRBJ1-2

cdr3_nt: TGTGCCAGCAGCTTGGGATTGGGCGGGAGCACTGAAGCTTTCTTT
cdr3_aa: CASSLGLGGSTEAFF
clone_size: -
v_call: TRBV5-6
d_call: -
j_call: TRBJ1-1

cdr3_nt: TGTGCCAGCAGCTTTCAGAATGAAGCTTTCTTT
cdr3_aa: CASSFQNEAFF
clone_size: -
v_call: TRBV5-5
d_call: -
j_call: TRBJ1-1

cdr3_nt: TGTGCCAGTAGTATAGTAACTGGGAACGTGAACACTGAAGCTTTCTTT
cdr3_aa: CASSIVTGNVNTEAFF
clone_size: -
v_call: TRBV19
d_call: -
j_call: TRBJ1-1

cdr3_nt: TGTGCCAGCAGCCCCCGGAGCGGGGGGAACACAGATACGCAGTATTTT
cdr3_aa: CASSPRSGGNTDTQYF
clone_size: -
v_call: TRBV9
d_call: TRBD2
j_call: TRBJ2-3

cdr3_nt: TGTGCCAGCAGCTCGGGCGGGACTAATGAAAAACTGTTTTTT
cdr3_aa: CASSSGGTNEKLFF
clone_size: -
v_call: TRBV27
d_call: -
j_call: TRBJ1-4

cdr3_nt: TGTGCCAGCGTCTCAGGGCAGGGCCCCCCTGGCTACACCTTC
cdr3_aa: CASVSGQGPPGYTF
clone_size: -
v_call: TRBV28
d_call: -
j_call: TRBJ1-2

cdr3_nt: TGCGCCAGCAGCTCAGACAGGGGTGACTATGGCTACACCTTC
cdr3_aa: CASSSDRGDYGYTF
clone_size: -
v_call: TRBV5-1
d_call: TRBD1
j_call: TRBJ1-2

cdr3_nt: TGTGCCAGCAGTGAAGTGGGGGGGAACACCGGGGAGCTGTTTTTT
cdr3_aa: CASSEVGGNTGELFF
clone_size: -
v_call: TRBV2
d_call: -
j_call: TRBJ2-2

cdr3_nt: TGTGCCAGCAGTGACGCTAGACAGGGGATAGGAGAAAAACTGTTTTTT
cdr3_aa: CASSDARQGIGEKLFF
clone_size: -
v_call: TRBV2
d_call: TRBD1
j_call: TRBJ1-4

cdr3_nt: TGTGCCAGCAGCTTAGAAGTTAACTATGGCTACACCTTC
cdr3_aa: CASSLEVNYGYTF
clone_size: -
v_call: TRBV7-9
d_call: -
j_call: TRBJ1-2

cdr3_nt: TGTGCCAGCAGCTTGGTAGGGACAGGGACCTACGAGCAGTACTTC
cdr3_aa: CASSLVGTGTYEQYF
clone_size: -
v_call: TRBV5-5
d_call: TRBD1
j_call: TRBJ2-7

cdr3_nt: TGTGCCAGCAGCTTAGGCGGGGGTCAGGGAGGCAATCAGCCCCAGCATTTT
cdr3_aa: CASSLGGGQGGNQPQHF
clone_size: -
v_call: TRBV7-2
d_call: -
j_call: TRBJ1-5

cdr3_nt: TGCGCCAGCAGCCAAGACACGGAAAGCTCCTACGAGCAGTACTTC
cdr3_aa: CASSQDTESSYEQYF
clone_size: -
v_call: TRBV4-3
d_call: -
j_call: TRBJ2-7

cdr3_nt: TGCGCCAGCAGCCAAGATGAAGGCCCCTACGAGCAGTACTTC
cdr3_aa: CASSQDEGPYEQYF
clone_size: -
v_call: TRBV4-3
d_call: -
j_call: TRBJ2-7

cdr3_nt: TGTGCCACCAGCAGAAGGGTAGCCACAGATACGCAGTATTTT
cdr3_aa: CATSRRVATDTQYF
clone_size: -
v_call: TRBV15
d_call: -
j_call: TRBJ2-3

cdr3_nt: TGCGCCAGCAGCTTGGCCAGCTCCTATAATTCACCCCTCCACTTT
cdr3_aa: CASSLASSYNSPLHF
clone_size: -
v_call: TRBV5-1
d_call: -
j_call: TRBJ1-6

cdr3_nt: TGTGCCAGCAGCTTAGAACTAGCGGGCCTTCAAGAGACCCAGTACTTC
cdr3_aa: CASSLELAGLQETQYF
clone_size: -
v_call: TRBV11-2
d_call: TRBD2
j_call: TRBJ2-5